Described below is a single T cell receptor beta chain sequence and its context. This specimen belongs to a study of blood T cell repertoires in COVID-19. Study at large: Italy, Spain and the United States were the sources of the convalescent and acute COVID-19 samples. In each case, the material was cDNA or gDNA derived from T cells, B-cell-depleted T cells, or PBMCs.

CDR3 length: 14 residues. The germline V and J ends were trimmed by 4 bases and 5 bases, with 9 bases remaining between them. Per germline, CDR1 MDHEN and CDR2 SYDVKM. As originally analysed: From reference gene primer amplification, estimates of nucleated cell counts were derived. Profiled with immunoSEQ multiplex PCR; TCRdb holds only in-frame clones, not every one. V, J and clone size were drawn from that table, and D and trimming were deduced from the DNA. Found here are about 350,000 clones, roughly nine tenths of them singletons; the top ten hold roughly 1%. Enrolled through a virtual design, the participants were between roughly 18 and 90 years of age and came from 24 US areas.

The sequencing sample was made of PBMCs or T cells enriched from blood (not recorded which). V and J are TRBV28 and TRBJ1-6; unclear D gene. The source of this sequence is a young woman who had recovered from COVID-19. Here the CDR3 reads CASSSEVDNSPLHF. In nucleotides, the CDR3 is TGTGCCAGCAGTTCTGAGGTAGATAATTCACCCCTCCACTTT.